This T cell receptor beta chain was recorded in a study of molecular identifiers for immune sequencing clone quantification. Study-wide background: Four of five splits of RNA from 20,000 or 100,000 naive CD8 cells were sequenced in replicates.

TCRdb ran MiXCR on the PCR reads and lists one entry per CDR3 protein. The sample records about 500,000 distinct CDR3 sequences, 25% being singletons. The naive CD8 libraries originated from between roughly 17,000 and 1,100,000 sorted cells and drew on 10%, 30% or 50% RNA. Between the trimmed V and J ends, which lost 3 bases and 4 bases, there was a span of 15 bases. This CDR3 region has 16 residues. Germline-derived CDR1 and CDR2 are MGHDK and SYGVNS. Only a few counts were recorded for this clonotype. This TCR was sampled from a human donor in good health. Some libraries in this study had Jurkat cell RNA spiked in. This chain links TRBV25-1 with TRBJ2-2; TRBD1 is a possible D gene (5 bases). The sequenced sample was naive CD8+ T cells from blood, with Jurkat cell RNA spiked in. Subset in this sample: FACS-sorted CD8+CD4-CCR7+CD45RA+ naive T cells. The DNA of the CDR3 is TGTGCCAGCAGTGATTCAATTAGACAGTTCACCGGGGAGCTGTTTTTT. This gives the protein CASSDSIRQFTGELFF.